The clone carrying this T cell receptor (beta chain) was found a few times. The antigen remains unidentified. The entry originates in a study of T cell repertoires in cytomegalovirus infection. Across the whole study: Public TCR beta signatures indicated both CMV infection and matching HLA type. Whole-study results and caveats: People with CMV and the relevant HLA were identified by cumulative public TCR beta family frequency. The ex vivo response was dominated by HLA-C-restricted CMV-specific TCR beta clonotypes.

TCRdb processed the reads anew with MiXCR; each CDR3 protein has one entry. The sample records some 320,000 distinct CDR3 sequences, 9% to 9.5% being singletons. The CDR3 has 15 residues. V was trimmed by 4 bases and J by 4 bases, leaving 18 bases between them. CDR1 is SGDLS, CDR2 YYNGEE, per germline. The TCR was taken from a human donor in good health (CMV status not recorded). Some clones in this sample may be carry-over from other donors' samples. The chain carries TRBV9 and TRBJ2-7; tentatively, D is TRBD2 (5 bases). The specimen was PBMCs. DNA for the CDR3: TGTGCCAGCAGCCCCGGTTGGCGGGCCCTTTACGAGCAGTACTTC. The encoded protein is CASSPGWRALYEQYF. Supplemented by reference TRBV9 and TRBJ2-7, the full variable domain reads DSGVTQTPKHLITATGQRVTLRCSPRSGDLSVYWYQQSLDQGLQFLIQYYNGEERAKGNILERFSAQQFPDLHSELNLSSLELGDSALYFCASSPGWRALYEQYFGPGTRLTVT.